These 30 T cell receptor beta chains share one sample of origin, sequenced in a study of beta chain features in type 1 diabetes. General observations from the study: TCRB CDR3s were moderately but significantly shorter in Type 1 diabetes patients in all four CD4+ subsets.

Antigens of these TCRs are unknown. Expressed TCRB transcripts were sequenced because the entire RNA isolate underwent reverse transcription. Repertoires were generated with immunoSEQ multiplex PCR, while TCRdb's copy carries only in-frame clones and drops some. Of 250,000 to 300,000 clones listed, approximately 25% are singletons. Sequenced material: naive CD4+ T cells from blood. Receptor source: a woman between 25 and 40 years old with type 1 diabetes.

This clone was recorded a few times. The J gene is TRBJ2-5, the V gene TRBV2, with TRBD2 as a possible D gene (5 bases). CDR1 is SNHLY, CDR2 FYNNEI, per germline. This CDR3 is built from 14 residues. With 1 base removed from V and 2 bases from J, the gap between germline ends came to 8 bases. In nucleotides, the CDR3 is TGTGCCAGCAGTGAAGTTAGCGCACAAGAGACCCAGTACTTC. This sequence encodes CASSEVSAQETQYF. Based on the CDR3 plus reference TRBV2 and TRBJ2-5, the full variable domain is EPEVTQTPSHQVTQMGQEVILRCVPISNHLYFYWYRQILGQKVEFLVSFYNNEISEKSEIFDDQFSVERPDGSNFTLKIRSTKLEDSAMYFCASSEVSAQETQYFGPGTRLLVL.

This chain joins TRBV13 and TRBJ2-3, with TRBD1 identical over 8 bases. The V and J ends lost 9 bases and 4 bases, in that order; junction bases with no gene match: 3. The CDR3 has 12 residues. Looked up from germline, CDR1 is PRHDT and CDR2 is FYEKMQ (reference sequence). CDR3 region: CASSDRADTQYF. Written as DNA, the CDR3 is TGTGCCAGTTCGGACAGGGCAGATACGCAGTATTTT.

V is TRBV30 and J is TRBJ2-1, with TRBD2 matching over 8 bases. The germline V gene has CDR1 GTSNPN and CDR2 SVGIG (reference sequence). The CDR3 length is 12 residues. After removal of 5 bases from V and 8 bases from J, the junction contained 5 bases not matched to a gene. CDR3 protein: CAWSGTRYEQFF. The CDR3 nucleotides are TGTGCCTGGTCCGGGACTAGATATGAGCAGTTCTTC.

The CDR3 reads CASSPPGQGYTEAFF. In DNA form, the CDR3 reads TGTGCCAGCTCACCACCGGGACAGGGGTACACTGAAGCTTTCTTT. The rearrangement uses TRBV18 and TRBJ1-1; 10 bases are a match to TRBD1. The CDR3 length is 15 residues. Germline CDR1 and CDR2: KGHSH and LQKENI. Trimming at V came to 0 bases and at J to 3 bases, leaving 1 base not matched to a gene.

This clone was observed a handful of times. The rearrangement uses TRBV5-1 and TRBJ2-7; TRBD2 aligns across 10 bases. Germline CDR1 reads SGHRS; CDR2 reads YFSETQ. With V trimmed by 5 bases and J by 4 bases, 6 bases remained unmatched. The CDR3 contains 14 residues. DNA of the CDR3: TGCGCCAGCAGTGCAACTAGCGGGACTTACGAGCAGTACTTC. It codes for CASSATSGTYEQYF.

The V gene is TRBV9, the J gene TRBJ2-1; TRBD2 matches 10 bases. The V segment lost 0 bases and the J segment 7 bases; nucleotides outside the gene matches: 7. This CDR3 comprises 16 residues. The germline V gene encodes CDR1 SGDLS and CDR2 YYNGEE. The CDR3 protein is CASSVGSGRALNEQFF. Here the CDR3 DNA reads TGTGCCAGCAGCGTAGGGAGCGGGAGGGCCTTAAATGAGCAGTTCTTC.

The chain employs TRBV29-1 and TRBJ2-7, with 7 positions matching TRBD1. V gave up 2 bases and J gave up 3 bases; unmatched junction bases: 7. The V gene's germline CDR1 is SQVTM and CDR2 ANQGSEA. This CDR3 region has 14 residues. CDR3 sequence (DNA): TGCAGCGTTGAAAAGGGGACAGCAAACTACGAGCAGTACTTC. As protein: CSVEKGTANYEQYF.

This clone was observed a few times. The chain uses TRBV20-1 and TRBJ1-2; D not resolved. The CDR3 totals 11 residues. Trimming shortened V by 0 bases and J by 7 bases, and 6 bases separated the two germline ends. The germline V gene encodes CDR1 DFQATT and CDR2 SNEGSKA (reference sequence). CDR3 nucleotide sequence: TGCAGTGCTAGAGACCCAGTTGGCTACACCTTC. Translated: CSARDPVGYTF.

The chain couples TRBV14 to TRBJ2-7, with D tentatively TRBD1 (6 bases). The V gene's germline CDR1 is SGHDN and CDR2 FVKESK. V lost 1 base to trimming and J lost 2 bases, with 9 bases between them. The CDR3 is 14 residues long. CDR3: CASSQVDSPYEQYF. In DNA, the CDR3 is TGTGCCAGCAGCCAAGTGGACAGCCCCTACGAGCAGTACTTC.

V gene TRBV5-4 combines with J gene TRBJ2-7; TRBD1 matches 9 bases. Germline V gene lookup returns CDR1 SGHNT and CDR2 YYREEE (reference sequence). Trimming took 4 bases from V and 2 from J; bases not matched to a gene: 7. The CDR3 runs 15 residues. In DNA form, the CDR3 reads TGTGCCAGCAGCCACCGGGACAGGGCAGCCTACGAGCAGTACTTC. This sequence encodes CASSHRDRAAYEQYF.

V usage is TRBV2 and J usage is TRBJ1-2; D is uncertain. The V and J ends lost 5 bases and 0 bases respectively, with 7 bases between them. The CDR3 length is 13 residues. The germline V gene encodes CDR1 SNHLY and CDR2 FYNNEI. The DNA for the CDR3 is TGTGCCAGCAGTTCCGGGACTAACTATGGCTACACCTTC. This encodes CASSSGTNYGYTF.

The rearrangement joins TRBV30 to TRBJ2-7; D not certain. CDR1 is GTSNPN, CDR2 SVGIG, per germline (reference sequence). The CDR3 consists of 14 residues. V was trimmed by 2 bases and J by 3 bases, leaving 14 bases between them. The DNA for the CDR3 is TGTGCCTGGAGTCCCTCCCCCCACAGCTACGAGCAGTACTTC. Protein sequence: CAWSPSPHSYEQYF.

The chain couples TRBV7-8 to TRBJ2-2; TRBD2 matches 11 bases. Germline CDR1 SGHVS, CDR2 FQNEAQ. The J segment lost 6 bases and the V segment lost 5 bases, leaving 8 bases of the junction unmatched. This CDR3 region has 16 residues. CDR3 sequence (DNA): TGTGCCAGCAGCCCCCACCCGGGACTAGCGGCCGGGGAGCTGTTTTTT. Its translation is CASSPHPGLAAGELFF.

This clone was seen just once. The chain combines TRBV18 with TRBJ2-5; TRBD2 might be the D (6 bases). Trimming pared 2 bases from V and 4 bases from J, leaving 14 bases between. The germline CDR1 and CDR2 sequences are KGHSH and LQKENI. The CDR3 spans 15 residues. The CDR3, as DNA: TGTGCCAGCTCACCATACGCGGAGGGCAGAGAGACCCAGTACTTC. Translated: CASSPYAEGRETQYF.

Only a few counts were recorded for this clone. The rearrangement joins TRBV5-6 to TRBJ2-1, with 10 bases fitting TRBD1. CDR3 size: 15 residues. The J segment lost 6 bases and the V segment lost 0 bases, leaving 3 bases of the junction unmatched. The V gene's germline CDR1 is SGHDT and CDR2 YYEEEE. This CDR3 reads CASSLAGTGVNEQFF. In DNA, the CDR3 is TGTGCCAGCAGCTTGGCGGGGACAGGGGTCAATGAGCAGTTCTTC.

V gene TRBV2 combines with J gene TRBJ2-7, with 11 bases matching TRBD1. Germline V gene data show CDR1 as SNHLY and CDR2 as FYNNEI. The CDR3 runs to 15 residues. V was clipped by 6 bases and J by 0 bases; unmatched bases: 4. This chain's CDR3 is CASRWDRGSSYEQYF. The CDR3 coding sequence is TGTGCCAGCAGGTGGGACAGGGGGAGCTCCTACGAGCAGTACTTC.

Notes on this clone: The sample holds other DNA sequences that translate to the same CDR3. This chain connects TRBV20-1 to TRBJ1-1, with unresolved D. The CDR3 runs to 11 residues. The germline CDR1 and CDR2 sequences are DFQATT and SNEGSKA (reference sequence). V was shortened by 3 bases and J by 3 bases, with 5 bases between the two germline ends. The CDR3 sequence: CSASTDTEAFF. CDR3 sequence (DNA): TGCAGTGCTAGTACAGACACTGAAGCTTTCTTT.

The chain links TRBV4-1 to TRBJ2-7, with a weak D call TRBD2 (6 bases). The CDR3 length is 14 residues. Germline CDR1 and CDR2: MGHRA and YSYEKL. V lost 0 bases, J lost 3 bases, and 9 bases lay in between. The CDR3 DNA reads as TGCGCCAGCAGCCAAGATAGACTAGGCTACGAGCAGTACTTC. Translating it yields CASSQDRLGYEQYF.

The rearrangement links TRBV6-5 to TRBJ1-1; 10 nucleotides line up with TRBD1. V lost 5 bases, J lost 7 bases, and 4 bases stayed unmatched. Germline V gene sequence: CDR1 MNHEY, CDR2 SVGAGI. The CDR3 consists of 13 residues. This CDR3 reads CASSNRDRGEAFF. The CDR3 bases are TGTGCCAGCAGTAACCGGGACAGGGGTGAAGCTTTCTTT.

The chain links TRBV29-1 to TRBJ1-1, with TRBD1 identical over 9 bases. The CDR3 runs 12 residues. Germline V gives CDR1 SQVTM, CDR2 ANQGSEA. V lost 7 bases, J lost 6 bases, and 6 bases stayed unmatched. CDR3 nucleotide sequence: TGCAGCGCCGAGGGACAGGGCTCTGAAGCTTTCTTT. This gives the protein CSAEGQGSEAFF.

About this clone itself: Different DNA sequences within this sample yield the same CDR3. The rearrangement joins TRBV5-1 to TRBJ2-7; TRBD1 matches 7 bases. With 0 bases clipped from V and 4 bases from J, the junction kept 1 base outside the gene matches. This CDR3 spans 13 amino acids. The germline V gene has CDR1 SGHRS and CDR2 YFSETQ. The CDR3 DNA reads TGCGCCAGCAGCTTGGACAGGGGTTACGAGCAGTACTTC. As protein: CASSLDRGYEQYF.

The V call is TRBV9, the J call TRBJ2-2; D not certain. The V gene lost 4 bases and the J gene lost 4 bases, with 17 bases spanning the gap. The CDR3 has 16 amino acids. Per the germline V gene, CDR1 is SGDLS and CDR2 is YYNGEE. In DNA form, the CDR3 reads TGTGCCAGCAGCTCCGGTCCTTCTCCTGGCACCGGGGAGCTGTTTTTT. This gives the protein CASSSGPSPGTGELFF.

This clone has a handful of counts. The gene calls are TRBV4-1 and TRBJ2-4, with 8 bases lining up with TRBD1. The germline CDR1 and CDR2 sequences are MGHRA and YSYEKL. V lost 0 bases, J lost 6 bases, and 4 bases stayed unmatched. CDR3 length: 15 amino acids. Written as DNA, the CDR3 is TGCGCCAGCAGCCAAGAATGGCAGGGGGCAAACATTCAGTACTTC. Translating it yields CASSQEWQGANIQYF.

In this sample, this clone turned up once. This rearrangement joins TRBV28 to TRBJ2-3; 12 bases agree with TRBD2. The J segment lost 2 bases and the V segment lost 6 bases, leaving 6 bases of the junction unmatched. This CDR3 contains 16 residues. CDR1 is MDHEN, CDR2 SYDVKM, per germline. In nucleotides, the CDR3 is TGTGCCAGCAGGAGTACTAGCGGGAGGTCCACAGATACGCAGTATTTT. As protein: CASRSTSGRSTDTQYF.

The chain links TRBV10-3 to TRBJ2-7, with TRBD1 matching over 8 bases. V lost 3 bases, J lost 4 bases, and 8 bases stayed unmatched. The CDR3 loop spans 15 amino acids. In germline, CDR1 is ENHRY, CDR2 SYGVKD. CDR3 region: CAISDRIRGLYEQYF. Written as DNA, the CDR3 is TGTGCCATCAGTGACCGCATCAGGGGGCTTTACGAGCAGTACTTC.

This clone was recorded a few times. The gene calls are TRBV5-4 and TRBJ2-2; 7 bases agree with TRBD2. Germline CDR1 and CDR2: SGHNT and YYREEE (reference sequence). The CDR3 has 16 residues. Trimming took 4 bases from V and 0 from J; bases not matched to a gene: 6. CDR3 nucleotide sequence: TGTGCCAGCAGCCCCGGGGGGAGTGCGAACACCGGGGAGCTGTTTTTT. Amino acids: CASSPGGSANTGELFF. The full variable domain, its missing parts supplied by reference TRBV5-4 and TRBJ2-2, is ETGVTQSPTHLIKTRGQQVTLRCSSQSGHNTVSWYQQALGQGPQFIFQYYREEENGRGNFPPRFSGLQFPNYSSELNVNALELDDSALYLCASSPGGSANTGELFFGEGSRLTVL.

This clone was seen only a few times. The chain employs TRBV29-1 and TRBJ1-2, with D unclear. The germline V gene has CDR1 SQVTM and CDR2 ANQGSEA. The CDR3 length is 14 residues. Between the trimmed V and J ends, which lost 4 bases and 2 bases, there was a span of 14 bases. The CDR3 loop reads CSVGSRAGNYGYTF. In DNA form, the CDR3 reads TGCAGCGTTGGATCGAGGGCAGGCAACTATGGCTACACCTTC.

This chain links TRBV18 with TRBJ2-1, with a possible D match to TRBD1 (6 bases). Trimming removed 4 bases from V and 7 bases from J, with 17 bases in between. CDR3 length equals 15 residues. CDR1 is KGHSH, CDR2 LQKENI, per germline. The CDR3: CASSRGQGSRNEQFF. The CDR3 DNA sequence: TGTGCCAGCTCACGGGGGCAGGGTAGTCGGAATGAGCAGTTCTTC.

The chain combines TRBV7-9 with TRBJ2-7, with unresolved D. The V end lost 5 bases, the J end lost 3 bases, and 11 bases lay between the germline ends. The CDR3 is made up of 13 amino acids. Germline V gives CDR1 SEHNR, CDR2 FQNEAQ (reference sequence). For the CDR3, the DNA is TGTGCCAGCAGCGGAGCAGCCAACTACGAGCAGTACTTC. Amino acid sequence: CASSGAANYEQYF.

This clone was seen only a few times. This chain connects TRBV19 to TRBJ2-2, with 8 bases identical to TRBD1. V lost 6 bases to trimming and J lost 0 bases; unmatched junction nucleotides: 6. CDR1 is LNHDA, CDR2 SQIVND, per germline (reference sequence). The CDR3 spans 16 residues. The CDR3 protein is CASRMDRAANTGELFF. For the CDR3, the DNA is TGTGCCAGTAGAATGGACAGGGCCGCGAACACCGGGGAGCTGTTTTTT. Together with reference TRBV19 and TRBJ2-2, the CDR3 gives the full variable domain: DGGITQSPKYLFRKEGQNVTLSCEQNLNHDAMYWYRQDPGQGLRLIYYSQIVNDFQKGDIAEGYSVSREKKESFPLTVTSAQKNPTAFYLCASRMDRAANTGELFFGEGSRLTVL.